The source of this TCR beta chain is a study of graft-versus-host responses after intestinal transplantation. Study in general: Every transplant recipient was induced with anti-thymocyte globulin, then maintained on tacrolimus and steroids for 2 to 3 years.

Notes on the study in general: The authors found GvH clones in recipient marrow, some appearing first in ileum or blood.

Assay used: immunoSEQ multiplex PCR; TCRdb lists only in-frame clones, some missing. The table lists about 85,000 clones, 91% of them singletons, with 7% to 9.5% in the top ten. In regard to this clone: Its antigen is not known.

The V end lost 2 bases, the J end lost 9 bases, and 18 bases lay between the germline ends. The germline gives CDR1 SGHRS, CDR2 YFSETQ. This CDR3 has 15 residues. The chain employs TRBV5-1 and TRBJ2-1; no firm D call. The sequence derives from a human donor who was the organ donor for an intestinal transplant. This specimen consisted of unstimulated CD8+ T cells sorted from spleen or lymph node cells, obtained before transplant. The CDR3 here is CASSLGDMSWGEQFF. CDR3 bases: TGCGCCAGCAGCTTAGGAGACATGTCGTGGGGTGAGCAGTTCTTC. The full variable domain, rest sourced from reference TRBV5-1 and TRBJ2-1, is KAGVTQTPRYLIKTRGQQVTLSCSPISGHRSVSWYQQTPGQGLQFLFEYFSETQRNKGNFPGRFSGRQFSNSRSEMNVSTLELGDSALYLCASSLGDMSWGEQFFGPGTRLTVL.